One and the same sample provided the 23 T cell receptor beta chains below, sequenced in a study of T cell repertoires in cytomegalovirus infection. Antigens for these TCRs are unknown. TCRdb re-called the reads through MiXCR, storing one row per CDR3 protein. Here the sample spans approximately 270,000 distinct CDR3 sequences, 22% being singletons. The specimen was cultured PBMCs, collected from culture after CMV antigen stimulation. These receptors were taken from a human donor in good health (CMV status not recorded). Some clones in this sample may be carry-over from other donors' samples.

This clonotype was seen many times. This chain joins TRBV7-2 and TRBJ2-1; D may be TRBD1 (5 bases). Per germline, CDR1 SGHTA and CDR2 FQGNSA. V lost 6 bases and J lost 5, with 14 bases in between. This CDR3 has 14 residues. In DNA form, the CDR3 reads TGTGCCAGCAGTTGGGGCGTAGGTGACAATGAGCAGTTCTTC. It is translated as CASSWGVGDNEQFF.

This clonotype was seen a handful of times. The J gene is TRBJ2-4, the V gene TRBV4-3; 8 nucleotides align to TRBD1. CDR3 length: 14 residues. Germline assignment: CDR1 LGHNA and CDR2 YSLEER. With 0 bases clipped from V and 12 bases from J, the junction kept 7 bases outside the gene matches. The CDR3 DNA follows: TGCGCCAGCAGCCAAGAACCACGGACAGGGACTCAGTACTTC. Encoded protein: CASSQEPRTGTQYF.

This clonotype was detected a few times. This rearrangement joins TRBV28 to TRBJ1-5; 7 nucleotides match TRBD1. Germline V lookup: CDR1 MDHEN, CDR2 SYDVKM. The CDR3 runs 16 residues. V lost 4 bases, J lost 3 bases, and 9 bases stayed unmatched. CDR3 DNA sequence: TGTGCCAGCAGTTCTTCCGGAGGGGGCACCAATCAGCCCCAGCATTTT. This sequence encodes CASSSSGGGTNQPQHF.

The chain joins TRBV13 to TRBJ1-2, with 12 bases that match TRBD1. V shed 2 bases and J 2 bases; nucleotides not matched to a gene: 15. This CDR3 is built from 20 residues. Germline-derived CDR1 and CDR2 are PRHDT and FYEKMQ (reference sequence). The chain's CDR3 is CASSLLGAWDRGPLNYGYTF. In nucleotides, the CDR3 is TGTGCCAGCAGCTTATTAGGAGCTTGGGACAGGGGGCCCTTAAACTATGGCTACACCTTC.

This clonotype turned up a few times. Written as DNA, the CDR3 is TGTGCCAGCAGCCCGACAGGGGGCGGACAGCCCCAGCATTTT. Translated, it gives CASSPTGGGQPQHF. V and J are TRBV7-9 and TRBJ1-5; 10 bases match TRBD1. Germline assignment: CDR1 SEHNR and CDR2 FQNEAQ (reference sequence). This CDR3 contains 14 residues. J lost 7 bases, V lost 5 bases, and 5 bases had no gene match.

This rearrangement joins TRBV6-2 or TRBV6-3 to TRBJ2-7, with D hard to call. There are 13 residues in the CDR3. Trimming took off 2 bases at V and 2 bases at J, with 7 bases between the two ends. From germline, CDR1 is MNHEY and CDR2 SVGEGT. The CDR3 is CASSYVLTYEQYF. The CDR3 region has the DNA TGTGCCAGCAGTTACGTTCTAACCTACGAGCAGTACTTC.

Only a few counts were recorded for this clonotype. The chain couples TRBV20-1 to TRBJ2-5; TRBD2 aligns across 13 bases. J lost 4 bases, V lost 6 bases, and 8 bases had no gene match. CDR1 and CDR2 (germline): DFQATT, SNEGSKA (reference sequence). The CDR3 has 15 amino acids. CDR3 loop: CSADGLAGVVETQYF. The CDR3 nucleotides read TGCAGTGCAGATGGACTAGCGGGAGTGGTAGAGACCCAGTACTTC.

This clonotype was picked up a small number of times. The chain is built from TRBV28 and TRBJ1-5, with 7 bases that match TRBD1. The CDR3 is 15 residues long. The germline V gene encodes CDR1 MDHEN and CDR2 SYDVKM. Trimming removed 5 bases from V and 2 bases from J; junction bases left unmatched: 6. The CDR3 spells CASSPAGGGNQPQHF. For the CDR3, the DNA is TGTGCCAGCAGTCCAGCAGGGGGGGGCAATCAGCCCCAGCATTTT.

The chain couples TRBV29-1 to TRBJ2-5, with a weak D call TRBD1 (6 bases). This CDR3 is 12 amino acids long. V dropped 3 bases and J dropped 2 bases, with 7 bases sitting between them. Germline CDR1 SQVTM, CDR2 ANQGSEA. The CDR3 DNA follows: TGCAGCGTTGAGAGGGGGCAAGAGACCCAGTACTTC. Translating gives CSVERGQETQYF.

This clonotype was picked up many times. The J gene is TRBJ2-2, the V gene TRBV7-6; tentative D call: TRBD2 (6 bases). Germline CDR1 SGHVS, CDR2 FNYEAQ. There are 16 residues in the CDR3. V shed 1 base and J shed 1 base, with 10 bases lying between them. The CDR3 region has the DNA TGTGCCAGCAGCTTAGATGGTAGCGGGAACACCGGGGAGCTGTTTTTT. It translates to CASSLDGSGNTGELFF.

This chain links TRBV19 with TRBJ2-1; D is unresolved. Trimming cost V 5 bases and J 0 bases, with 8 bases left between them. CDR1 and CDR2 from the germline V gene are LNHDA and SQIVND (reference sequence). The CDR3 has 14 residues. The CDR3 region is CASSQGLSYNEQFF. DNA for the CDR3: TGTGCCAGTAGTCAAGGTCTCTCCTACAATGAGCAGTTCTTC.

V and J are TRBV7-8 and TRBJ2-7; D may be TRBD2 (5 bases). This CDR3 is built from 12 residues. V was clipped by 4 bases and J by 4 bases, with 8 bases between them. The germline V gene encodes CDR1 SGHVS and CDR2 FQNEAQ. For the CDR3, the DNA is TGTGCCAGCAGCTATGGACTTTACGAGCAGTACTTC. This codes for CASSYGLYEQYF.

The table lists this clonotype with a few counts. The CDR3 reads CASTPVGAGEQYF. CDR3 coding DNA: TGTGCCAGCACTCCGGTGGGGGCCGGCGAGCAGTACTTC. The chain carries TRBV7-9 and TRBJ2-7; D may be TRBD1 (6 bases). The CDR3 consists of 13 residues. Germline V lookup: CDR1 SEHNR, CDR2 FQNEAQ (reference sequence). V lost 7 bases, J lost 6 bases, and 16 bases lay in between. Filled out from reference TRBV7-9 and TRBJ2-7, the complete variable domain reads DTGVSQNPRHKITKRGQNVTFRCDPISEHNRLYWYRQTLGQGPEFLTYFQNEAQLEKSRLLSDRFSAERPKGSFSTLEIQRTEQGDSAMYLCASTPVGAGEQYFGPGTRLTVT.

Concerning this clonotype itself: This may stem from a read error, because a much larger clone lies one nucleotide away. This chain joins TRBV9 and TRBJ1-1; 10 positions agree with TRBD1. Germline trimming cut 3 bases from V and 1 base from J; bases unmatched to any gene: 3. The CDR3 totals 15 residues. From germline, CDR1 is SGDLS and CDR2 YYNGEE. Here the CDR3 reads CASSAGTGANTEAFF. CDR3 DNA: TGTGCCAGCAGCGCCGGGACAGGGGCGAACACTGAAGCTTTCTTT.

The chain recombines TRBV6-5 with TRBJ1-2, with a possible D match to TRBD1 (6 bases). Germline loops: CDR1 MNHEY, CDR2 SVGAGI. The CDR3 extends over 15 amino acids. V lost 0 bases to trimming and J lost 5 bases, with 13 bases between them. The CDR3 DNA reads as TGTGCCAGCAGTTACTCGCGGACAGTGCTATATGGCTACACCTTC. Encoded protein: CASSYSRTVLYGYTF.

This clonotype was found many times. CDR3 loop: CASSLDPGGETQYF. CDR3 bases: TGTGCCAGCAGCTTAGATCCAGGGGGGGAGACCCAGTACTTC. The chain couples TRBV7-6 to TRBJ2-5; D might be TRBD1 (7 bases). Germline loops: CDR1 SGHVS, CDR2 FNYEAQ. Trimming left V 1 base short and J 5 bases short, with 11 bases between. This CDR3 is built from 14 residues.

The rearrangement uses TRBV7-2 and TRBJ2-2; TRBD2 agrees at 16 bases. Germline V CDR1 and CDR2: SGHTA, FQGNSA. J gave up 10 bases and V 1 base, and 6 bases lay outside the gene matches. The CDR3 is 17 residues long. Here the CDR3 reads CASSLGPGTSGRVELFF. The CDR3 DNA reads as TGTGCCAGCAGCTTAGGCCCCGGGACTAGCGGGAGGGTGGAGCTGTTTTTT.

This clonotype was found a few times. The V gene is TRBV27, the J gene TRBJ2-3; TRBD1 matches at 9 bases. The V segment lost 5 bases and the J segment 3 bases; nucleotides outside the gene matches: 9. The CDR3 contains 16 residues. Germline CDR1 reads MNHEY; CDR2 reads SMNVEV (reference sequence). This CDR3 reads CASSRGTGSMTDTQYF. CDR3 in DNA: TGTGCCAGCAGTCGAGGGACAGGGTCGATGACAGATACGCAGTATTTT.

This sequence joins TRBV7-4 and TRBJ2-7; D may be TRBD2 (6 bases). Trimming removed 3 bases at V and 2 bases at J, with 8 bases between. Germline loops: CDR1 SGHVT, CDR2 SQSDAQ. The CDR3 contains 13 residues. The CDR3: CASSFGGTYEQYF. In nucleotides, the CDR3 is TGTGCCAGCAGCTTCGGGGGAACCTACGAGCAGTACTTC.

The sample holds many counts of this clonotype. This sequence joins TRBV7-2 and TRBJ2-3; D uncertain. Germline-derived CDR1 and CDR2 are SGHTA and FQGNSA. CDR3 length equals 13 residues. V was shortened by 3 bases and J by 3 bases, with 7 bases between the two germline ends. The CDR3 is CASSFTKTDTQYF. As DNA, the CDR3 is TGTGCCAGCAGCTTCACTAAAACAGATACGCAGTATTTT. The complete variable domain, with remaining parts taken from reference TRBV7-2 and TRBJ2-3, reads GAGVSQSPSNKVTEKGKDVELRCDPISGHTALYWYRQSLGQGLEFLIYFQGNSAPDKSGLPSDRFSAERTGGSVSTLTIQRTQQEDSAVYLCASSFTKTDTQYFGPGTRLTVL.

V and J are TRBV14 and TRBJ1-2; D uncertain. Trimming took off 1 base at V and 4 bases at J, with 7 bases between the two ends. This CDR3 has 13 amino acids. CDR1 SGHDN and CDR2 FVKESK come from the germline V gene. DNA of the CDR3: TGTGCCAGCAGCCAAGTTCAGAGCTATGGCTACACCTTC. As protein: CASSQVQSYGYTF.

This clonotype came up a few times. The V call is TRBV6-2 or TRBV6-3, the J call TRBJ2-5; D remains unclear. Germline V gene sequence: CDR1 MNHEY, CDR2 SVGEGT. V lost 2 bases and J lost 4, with 2 bases in between. There are 11 residues in the CDR3. The CDR3 loop is CASSYVETQYF. The DNA for the CDR3 is TGTGCCAGCAGTTACGTAGAGACCCAGTACTTC.

This chain connects TRBV7-6 to TRBJ2-1, with 8 bases matching TRBD2. The junction had 4 bases not matched to a gene; V was cut back by 5 bases and J by 1 base. CDR3 length: 15 amino acids. Germline CDR1 is SGHVS and CDR2 is FNYEAQ. CDR3 protein: CASSGSGGSYNEQFF. The CDR3 bases are TGTGCCAGCAGCGGAAGCGGGGGATCCTACAATGAGCAGTTCTTC.